The 23 T cell receptor beta chains below were found in one sample sequenced in a study of spatial heterogeneity in lung cancer. TCRdb reprocessed the 5' RACE reads via MiXCR and lists one record per CDR3 protein. The sample carries 75,000 to 85,000 distinct CDR3 sequences, under 25% recorded once. Time point in this sample: sample taken at primary tumor resection. Unsorted tumor, nontumor lung tissue or cryopreserved PBMC supplied the whole RNA. The starting material was PBMCs, obtained at surgery. The source of these receptors is a male donor with early-stage non-small cell lung cancer.

The rearrangement joins TRBV2 to TRBJ2-1; the match to TRBD2 covers 8 bases. The CDR3 is 16 amino acids. Germline-derived CDR1 and CDR2 are SNHLY and FYNNEI. V lost 1 base to trimming and J lost 5 bases; unmatched junction nucleotides: 7. The DNA of the CDR3 is TGTGCCAGCAGTGAAGTAGCGGGACCGTTTAACAATGAGCAGTTCTTC. Translating it yields CASSEVAGPFNNEQFF. The complete variable domain, with remaining parts taken from reference TRBV2 and TRBJ2-1, reads EPEVTQTPSHQVTQMGQEVILRCVPISNHLYFYWYRQILGQKVEFLVSFYNNEISEKSEIFDDQFSVERPDGSNFTLKIRSTKLEDSAMYFCASSEVAGPFNNEQFFGPGTRLTVL.

CDR3 sequence reads: CASRSWVAGFEQYF. In DNA, the CDR3 is TGTGCCAGCAGATCGTGGGTCGCCGGATTCGAGCAGTACTTC. This chain links TRBV2 with TRBJ2-7; D remains ambiguous. Trimming took off 6 bases at V and 6 bases at J, with 18 bases between the two ends. The CDR3 is 14 amino acids. Germline CDR1 and CDR2: SNHLY and FYNNEI.

DNA of the CDR3: TGTGCCAGCATCCCGGGGCCCCAAGGCACAGATACGCAGTATTTT. Translation: CASIPGPQGTDTQYF. The chain couples TRBV7-2 to TRBJ2-3; D possibly matches TRBD1 or TRBD2 (5 bases each). This CDR3 is built from 15 residues. CDR1 and CDR2 (germline): SGHTA, FQGNSA. Between the trimmed V and J ends, which lost 7 bases and 1 base, there was a span of 15 bases.

A few counts support this clonotype. The V and J genes are TRBV5-5 and TRBJ2-5; 7 bases agree with TRBD2. The CDR3 length is 13 residues. Trimming at V came to 5 bases and at J to 2 bases, leaving 3 bases not matched to a gene. Germline CDR1 SGHKS, CDR2 YYEKEE (reference sequence). CDR3 sequence: CASRTSTQETQYF. CDR3 sequence (DNA): TGTGCCAGCAGGACTAGCACGCAAGAGACCCAGTACTTC. The whole variable domain, filled in from reference TRBV5-5 and TRBJ2-5, reads DAGVTQSPTHLIKTRGQQVTLRCSPISGHKSVSWYQQVLGQGPQFIFQYYEKEERGRGNFPDRFSARQFPNYSSELNVNALLLGDSALYLCASRTSTQETQYFGPGTRLLVL.

This rearrangement joins TRBV20-1 to TRBJ1-6; a weak D match, TRBD1 (5 bases). CDR3 length equals 18 residues. Trimming pared 0 bases from V and 7 bases from J, leaving 22 bases between. CDR1 is DFQATT and CDR2 is SNEGSKA in the germline V gene (reference sequence). CDR3 in amino acids: CSARDTRRAGLDNSPLHF. The DNA for the CDR3 is TGCAGTGCTAGAGATACGCGTAGGGCAGGGTTAGACAATTCACCCCTCCACTTT.

This clonotype has just a few counts. The DNA for the CDR3 is TGTGCCAGCAGTTTAGTCGCCGGGGCCAACGTCCTGACTTTC. This encodes CASSLVAGANVLTF. This rearrangement joins TRBV28 to TRBJ2-6; D is unclear. Trimming left V 2 bases short and J 4 bases short, with 6 bases between. From germline, CDR1 is MDHEN and CDR2 SYDVKM. The CDR3 sequence is 14 residues long.

The rearrangement joins TRBV20-1 to TRBJ1-1; D not resolved. Per the germline V gene, CDR1 is DFQATT and CDR2 is SNEGSKA (reference sequence). V shed 0 bases and J shed 1 base, with 9 bases lying between them. This CDR3 is 14 amino acids long. The CDR3: CSARDGQRNTEAFF. CDR3 nucleotides: TGCAGTGCTAGAGATGGCCAGCGGAACACTGAAGCTTTCTTT.

This chain connects TRBV25-1 to TRBJ1-5; TRBD1 matches at 9 bases. The CDR3 sequence is 13 residues long. V lost 5 bases, J lost 7 bases, and 3 bases stayed unmatched. Germline V gene data show CDR1 as MGHDK and CDR2 as SYGVNS. CDR3 amino acids: CASSLDRGQPQHF. CDR3 nucleotide sequence: TGTGCCAGCAGTTTGGACAGGGGCCAGCCCCAGCATTTT.

The rearrangement joins TRBV27 to TRBJ2-3; D unresolved. The CDR3 spans 15 residues. V lost 3 bases and J 1 base, leaving 11 bases between the germline ends. Germline-derived CDR1 and CDR2 are MNHEY and SMNVEV (reference sequence). CDR3 sequence reads: CASSFMVAGTDTQYF. The CDR3 nucleotides read TGTGCCAGCAGTTTTATGGTAGCAGGCACAGATACGCAGTATTTT.

The rearrangement links TRBV5-1 to TRBJ1-4; 9 bases fit TRBD1. The CDR3 is 17 residues long. The junction had 7 bases not matched to a gene; V was cut back by 4 bases and J by 0 bases. The germline V gene has CDR1 SGHRS and CDR2 YFSETQ. The CDR3 bases are TGCGCCAGCAGCCAACAGGGGGCAGGGGCAACTAATGAAAAACTGTTTTTT. Translating gives CASSQQGAGATNEKLFF.

This clonotype came up many times. CDR3 in DNA: TGTGCCAGCCTCCCTGGCGGCGGGGGATACAATGAGCAGTTCTTC. Translating it yields CASLPGGGGYNEQFF. J is TRBJ2-1 and V is TRBV28; 7 bases are shared with TRBD2. V lost 8 bases and J lost 4; bases outside the gene matches: 11. Germline CDR1 MDHEN, CDR2 SYDVKM. This CDR3 has 15 residues.

In this sample, this clonotype turned up a few times. This chain uses TRBV5-1 with TRBJ2-2; D remains unclear. The CDR3 spans 15 residues. CDR1 and CDR2 (germline): SGHRS, YFSETQ. Trimming left V 7 bases short and J 0 bases short, with 13 bases between. As DNA, the CDR3 is TGCGCCAGCCGATGGAGCCGGGCGAACACCGGGGAGCTGTTTTTT. Translated, it gives CASRWSRANTGELFF.

The chain links TRBV9 to TRBJ2-3; D is ambiguous. There are 12 residues in the CDR3. The germline gives CDR1 SGDLS, CDR2 YYNGEE. Deletions cut 0 bases from V and 5 bases from J, with 4 bases between. CDR3 sequence (DNA): TGTGCCAGCAGCGTAGGGGAAGATACGCAGTATTTT. It yields the protein CASSVGEDTQYF.

This chain links TRBV28 with TRBJ1-1; D is perhaps TRBD1 (6 bases). V dropped 6 bases and J dropped 10 bases, with 18 bases sitting between them. CDR3 length: 13 amino acids. Germline V gene data show CDR1 as MDHEN and CDR2 as SYDVKM. The CDR3 DNA is TGTGCCAGCAGCCCGGGGACACTGGAGGCAGCTTTCTTT. Translation gives CASSPGTLEAAFF.

This clonotype was counted many times. This rearrangement joins TRBV27 to TRBJ2-5; no reliable D call. The V gene lost 4 bases and the J gene lost 3 bases, with 9 bases spanning the gap. The CDR3 contains 13 residues. CDR1 MNHEY and CDR2 SMNVEV come from the germline V gene (reference sequence). The chain's CDR3 is CASSSYSEETQYF. CDR3 sequence (DNA): TGTGCCAGCAGTTCGTATAGTGAAGAGACCCAGTACTTC.

A word on this clonotype: The junction departs from germline at one end; a sequencing error may be responsible. This rearrangement joins TRBV30 to TRBJ1-1; 7 bases align to TRBD1. This CDR3 has 12 residues. Germline V gene sequence: CDR1 GTSNPN, CDR2 SVGIG (reference sequence). The CDR3 reads CASSFQGGDAFF. In DNA, the CDR3 is TGTGCCTCGAGTTTCCAGGGGGGCGACGCTTTCTTT.

Comment on this clonotype: The missing conserved phenylalanine or tryptophan at the end of this CDR3 makes a read error likely. The chain links TRBV9 to TRBJ2-6; 8 bases align to TRBD1. Germline CDR1 and CDR2: SGDLS and YYNGEE. V was pared by 3 bases and J by 4 bases, with 3 bases of the junction left unmatched. CDR3 size: 15 residues. CDR3 sequence (DNA): TGTGCCAGCAGCGGAGGGACAGGAGGGGCCAACGTCCTGACTTAC. Translation: CASSGGTGGANVLTY.

Only a few counts were recorded for this clonotype. This chain's CDR3 is CSASGTGGETQYF. CDR3 sequence (DNA): TGCAGTGCTAGTGGTACAGGGGGAGAGACCCAGTACTTC. The chain employs TRBV20-1 and TRBJ2-5; TRBD1 matches 8 bases. V shed 3 bases and J 4 bases; nucleotides not matched to a gene: 4. Germline V lookup: CDR1 DFQATT, CDR2 SNEGSKA (reference sequence). This CDR3 region has 13 residues.

This clonotype came up many times. The CDR3 region is CASSSFGGIQFF. As DNA, the CDR3 is TGTGCCAGCAGCAGCTTCGGGGGGATCCAGTTCTTC. The gene calls are TRBV7-2 and TRBJ2-1; TRBD2 matches 7 bases. The length of the CDR3 is 12 residues. Germline trimming cut 5 bases from V and 13 bases from J; bases unmatched to any gene: 8. Germline lookup yields CDR1 SGHTA and CDR2 FQGNSA.

The chain's CDR3 is CAWREGRLAVSYNEQFF. CDR3 nucleotide sequence: TGTGCCTGGAGGGAGGGGAGGCTAGCGGTCTCCTACAATGAGCAGTTCTTC. The rearrangement joins TRBV30 to TRBJ2-1, with 7 bases that match TRBD2. The CDR3 consists of 17 residues. Germline V lookup: CDR1 GTSNPN, CDR2 SVGIG (reference sequence). With V trimmed by 3 bases and J by 0 bases, 11 bases remained unmatched.

The V and J genes are TRBV2 and TRBJ2-3, with D tentatively TRBD1 or TRBD2 (7 bases each). This CDR3 spans 16 amino acids. V was shortened by 5 bases and J by 0 bases, with 15 bases between the two germline ends. Germline V gene sequence: CDR1 SNHLY, CDR2 FYNNEI. The chain's CDR3 is CASSSRGGRSTDTQYF. The CDR3 DNA reads as TGTGCCAGCAGTTCCAGGGGGGGCCGTAGCACAGATACGCAGTATTTT.

This clonotype was counted a few times. The CDR3 sequence is CASRPRVNTEAFF. In nucleotides, the CDR3 is TGTGCCAGCAGGCCCAGGGTGAACACTGAAGCTTTCTTT. The V and J genes are TRBV6-2 or TRBV6-3 and TRBJ1-1, with a tentative D call TRBD1 (5 bases). The CDR3 contains 13 residues. With 6 bases removed from V and 0 bases from J, the gap between germline ends came to 8 bases. Germline assignment: CDR1 MNHEY and CDR2 SVGEGT.

The sample holds a few counts of this clonotype. The chain carries TRBV5-1 and TRBJ2-7, with TRBD1 identical over 7 bases. The CDR3 runs to 15 residues. Germline-derived CDR1 and CDR2 are SGHRS and YFSETQ. V was pared by 0 bases and J by 3 bases, with 6 bases of the junction left unmatched. CDR3 loop: CASSLEGQARYEQYF. CDR3 nucleotide sequence: TGCGCCAGCAGCTTGGAAGGACAGGCTCGCTACGAGCAGTACTTC.